The TCR beta chain under discussion was sequenced for a study of shared clonotypes between healthy human individuals. The CDR3 covers 9 residues. Profiled with immunoSEQ multiplex PCR; TCRdb holds only in-frame clones, not every one. Here the sample spans fewer than 2.5 million clones, over 85% being singletons. This clonotype was obtained from a young man in good health. Some clones in this sample may be carry-over from other donors' samples. Material: naive CD4+ T cells from PBMCs. Subset in this sample: CD45RA+ positively selected. The chain uses TRBV21-1 and TRBJ1-3; the D call of TRBD1 is as the table states it, not checked on the DNA. TRBV21-1 is a pseudogene locus. The CDR3 region has the DNA TGTGCCCCTGGGCGACAGCACCGTTTT. As protein: CAPGRQHRF.